This TCR beta chain stems from a study of tumor and adjacent non-tumor tissue in lung cancer. Notes on the study in general: Patients with more diverse tumor TCRs had worse survival. Tumor repertoires had a smaller top 100 clone share than normal lung.

A modified ARM-PCR protocol with three rounds of nested PCR amplified TCRbeta. From the multiplex PCR reads, TCRdb called clonotypes with MiXCR, one entry per CDR3 protein. The sample contains over 100,000 distinct CDR3 sequences, 60% to 65% of which appear only once. No cell sorting was done before RNA was extracted from the tissue. This non-tumor lung sample came from over 3 cm beyond the tumor edge. The germline V and J ends were trimmed by 4 bases and 8 bases, with 9 bases remaining between them. The CDR3 contains 11 residues. Germline V gene lookup returns CDR1 SGHRS and CDR2 YFSETQ. This clonotype showed up many times. The antigen is undetermined.

This chain connects TRBV5-1 to TRBJ1-2; weak D call: TRBD1 (5 bases). Sequenced: distant non-tumor lung tissue. The origin of this receptor is a man aged 55 to 70 with non-small cell lung cancer. The chain's CDR3 is CASSPGGGYTF. CDR3 DNA sequence: TGCGCCAGCAGCCCTGGGGGAGGCTACACCTTC.